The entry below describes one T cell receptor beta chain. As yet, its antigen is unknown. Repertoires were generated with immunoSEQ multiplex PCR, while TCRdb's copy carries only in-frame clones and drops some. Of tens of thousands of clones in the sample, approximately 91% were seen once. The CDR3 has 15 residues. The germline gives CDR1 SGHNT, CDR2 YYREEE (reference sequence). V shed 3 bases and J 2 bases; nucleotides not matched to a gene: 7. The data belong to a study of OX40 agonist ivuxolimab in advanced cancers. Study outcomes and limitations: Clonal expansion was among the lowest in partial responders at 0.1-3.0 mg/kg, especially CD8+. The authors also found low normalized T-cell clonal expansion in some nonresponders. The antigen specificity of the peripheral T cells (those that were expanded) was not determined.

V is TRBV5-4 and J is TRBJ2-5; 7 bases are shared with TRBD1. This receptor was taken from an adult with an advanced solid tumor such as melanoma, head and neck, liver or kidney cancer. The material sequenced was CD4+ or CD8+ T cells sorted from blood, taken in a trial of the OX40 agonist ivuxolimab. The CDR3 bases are TGTGCCAGCAGCTCCCGGGACAGCTTTCAAGAGACCCAGTACTTC. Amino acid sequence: CASSSRDSFQETQYF.